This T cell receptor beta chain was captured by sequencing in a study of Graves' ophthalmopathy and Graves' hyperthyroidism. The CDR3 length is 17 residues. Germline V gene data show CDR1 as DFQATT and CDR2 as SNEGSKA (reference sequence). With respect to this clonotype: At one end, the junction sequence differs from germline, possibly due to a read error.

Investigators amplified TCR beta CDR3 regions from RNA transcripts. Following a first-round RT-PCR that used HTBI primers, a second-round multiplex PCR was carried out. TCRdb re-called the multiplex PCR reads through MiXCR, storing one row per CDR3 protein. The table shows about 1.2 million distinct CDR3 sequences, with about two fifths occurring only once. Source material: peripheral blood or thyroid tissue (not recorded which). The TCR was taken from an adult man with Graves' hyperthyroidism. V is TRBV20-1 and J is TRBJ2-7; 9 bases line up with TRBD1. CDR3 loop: CSALPRSGTGNPYERYF. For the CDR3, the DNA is TGCAGTGCTCTCCCCCGCTCCGGGACAGGGAATCCGTACGAGCGGTACTTC.